The clone carrying this T cell receptor beta chain was seen more than once but under ten times. TCRdb fed the 5' RACE reads into MiXCR, producing one record per CDR3 protein. This table holds some 790,000 distinct CDR3 sequences, around a sixth found once. These data come from a study of identical twins. Germline V gives CDR1 SGHRS, CDR2 YFSETQ. This CDR3 region has 15 residues. Losses at the gene ends were 4 bases for V and 3 bases for J; bases not matched to a gene: 7. Another study also made use of these data, one on T cells expressing NK-cell markers.

The receptor's source is a young woman in good health. This chain connects TRBV5-1 to TRBJ2-3, with TRBD2 matching 8 bases. The sequenced sample was PBMCs. CDR3 coding DNA: TGCGCCAGCAGCGGTACTAGCGGCGATACAGATACGCAGTATTTT. Its protein product is CASSGTSGDTDTQYF.